Sequencing of this T cell receptor (beta chain) was carried out in a study of blood T cell repertoires in COVID-19 (TCRdb year 2020). Looking at the study overall: Collaborator samples came from the United States, Italy and Spain and covered acute and convalescent phases of COVID-19. The samples were drawn from two sources: the first 160 participants of the ongoing ImmuneRACE study, and 1,254 subjects contributed by 6 global collaborators. Where available, HLA class I and class II types were obtained from metadata supplied by the sample provider rather than from assay-based typing. Subjects who had been exposed to COVID-19, were actively infected with it, or had recovered from it provided the deeply sampled blood TCRbeta repertoires that made up the dataset. Nearly every sample came with metadata listing a de-identified subject ID, COVID-19 status, age in years and sex. The material from the prospective study consisted of cDNA or gDNA derived from T cells, B-cell-depleted T cells, or PBMCs. The repertoires were released in a freely available public database intended as a resource for research on the immune response to SARS-CoV-2. What the study reported, not specific to this receptor: How much clinical and demographic metadata was included differed by source and by participant, and the metadata was provided uncurated.

This clone was picked up a small number of times. What this receptor recognizes is not known. Per-nucleotide qualities are absent, and no much larger clonotype sits a single base away. The collaborating institutions used their own protocols to collect whole blood in K2EDTA tubes. For TCRbeta analysis, collaborator samples were shipped as frozen whole blood, as isolated PBMCs, or as DNA extracted from either sample type. Reading the germline V gene (reference sequence) gives CDR1 PRHDT and CDR2 FYEKMQ. The CDR3 covers 17 residues, taking in both the cysteine and the phenylalanine. Left in the record is the CDR3 DNA by itself, 51 bases read in frame from the first base. V lost 4 bases and J lost 2 bases; the stretch between them is 20 bases long. TCRbeta CDR3 regions were amplified from genomic DNA by means of the immunoSEQ Assay, a bias-controlled multiplex PCR. The original pipeline was this. Within the assay, amplification of reference gene primers was used to estimate how many nucleated cells each sample contained. Sequence reads were collapsed and filtered to measure the absolute abundance of every unique TCRbeta CDR3 rearrangement. For each sample, productive Simpson clonality was calculated as the square root of Simpson's diversity index over productive rearrangements. TCRdb carries this immuneACCESS record with in-frame sequences only. Its versions omit some clonotypes, under half of them owing to an unresolved V gene in the studies checked, with the rest unexplained. V, J and clone size are those of that table, while D and trimming were read from the DNA. Here the sample has about 110,000 clones; around 83% occur a single time. The ten largest clones take up 7% to 9% of the sample.

The chain employs TRBV13 and TRBJ2-5, with no confident D gene call. The origin of this receptor is an older man with acute or convalescent COVID-19. The specimen sequenced was peripheral blood. The nucleotide sequence is TGTGCCAGCAGCTACTCTAAAACGTTAGTAGAACAAGAGACCCAGTACTTC. Translated, this is CASSYSKTLVEQETQYF.